One and the same sample provided the 12 T cell receptor beta chains below, sequenced in a study of memory CD4+ T cells and cytomegalovirus serostatus. The sort gate was single viable CD3+CD4+CD8-CD45RO+ cells for memory CD4+ T cells. This table comes from immunoSEQ multiplex PCR, and its TCRdb copy is limited to in-frame clones, with some not included. The data show 45,000 to 55,000 clones, with 75% to 85% seen just once and approximately 0.7% held by the top ten. Sample: memory CD4+ T cells from blood. The receptors were gathered from an adult in good health and CMV-seronegative.

The chain couples TRBV6-5 to TRBJ1-1, with no clear D. This CDR3 has 16 amino acids. Germline lookup yields CDR1 MNHEY and CDR2 SVGAGI. V lost 2 bases and J lost 1, with 14 bases in between. CDR3 nucleotides: TGTGCCAGCAGTTACGGGGTGGGTCCCGGGAACACTGAAGCTTTCTTT. Translation gives CASSYGVGPGNTEAFF.

This rearrangement joins TRBV2 to TRBJ2-3; 10 bases are shared with TRBD1. Germline loops: CDR1 SNHLY, CDR2 FYNNEI. Trimming took 10 bases from V and 5 from J; bases not matched to a gene: 12. The CDR3 consists of 15 residues. This CDR3 reads CATQRGTGVLDTQYF. As DNA, the CDR3 is TGTGCCACGCAGCGGGGGACAGGGGTCCTAGATACGCAGTATTTT.

This clone was found a few times. This chain uses TRBV27 with TRBJ1-1; possibly TRBD1 for D (5 bases). In germline, CDR1 is MNHEY, CDR2 SMNVEV (reference sequence). The CDR3 runs to 15 residues. V lost 4 bases and J 1 base, leaving 13 bases between the germline ends. The CDR3 reads CASSSLQVQNTEAFF. Written as DNA, the CDR3 is TGTGCCAGCAGTTCCTTACAGGTGCAGAACACTGAAGCTTTCTTT.

This chain uses TRBV7-2 with TRBJ2-7, with 11 bases aligning to TRBD2. CDR1 and CDR2 (germline): SGHTA, FQGNSA. V dropped 2 bases and J dropped 4; count of bases not matched to a gene: 10. This CDR3 region has 17 residues. The CDR3 DNA reads TGTGCCAGCAGCTTACATGGTACCGGGACTAGCGGTTACGAGCAGTACTTC. This encodes CASSLHGTGTSGYEQYF.

V usage is TRBV4-1 and J usage is TRBJ2-3; D remains ambiguous. CDR3 length: 14 amino acids. Trimming shortened V by 8 bases and J by 0 bases, and 12 bases separated the two germline ends. The germline V gene encodes CDR1 MGHRA and CDR2 YSYEKL. The CDR3 coding sequence is TGCGCCAGCCGGAATAGCAAAAGCACAGATACGCAGTATTTT. It specifies CASRNSKSTDTQYF.

This clone was counted a single time. The V gene is TRBV7-2, the J gene TRBJ1-3, with 10 bases fitting TRBD1. Germline trimming cut 3 bases from V and 10 bases from J; bases unmatched to any gene: 3. In germline, CDR1 is SGHTA, CDR2 FQGNSA. The CDR3 consists of 13 residues. The DNA for the CDR3 is TGTGCCAGCAGCTTGACAGGGGGCGGTACCATATATTTT. It codes for CASSLTGGGTIYF.

The chain is built from TRBV12-5 and TRBJ1-3; no firm D call. The CDR3 spans 16 residues. V dropped 2 bases and J dropped 0 bases, with 11 bases sitting between them. CDR1 and CDR2 (germline): LGHNT, FRNRAP. The CDR3 is CASGLFPGSSGNTIYF. Written as DNA, the CDR3 is TGTGCTAGTGGTTTGTTCCCGGGAAGCTCTGGAAACACCATATATTTT.

The chain links TRBV19 to TRBJ1-5; tentative D call: TRBD1 (5 bases). This CDR3 contains 16 residues. V lost 2 bases and J lost 1, with 12 bases in between. Looked up from germline, CDR1 is LNHDA and CDR2 is SQIVND (reference sequence). The CDR3 DNA sequence: TGTGCCAGTAGTATAAGTGGGGCGAGGAGCAATCAGCCCCAGCATTTT. Its translation: CASSISGARSNQPQHF.

The chain couples TRBV6-5 to TRBJ2-1; 8 bases fit TRBD2. Germline-derived CDR1 and CDR2 are MNHEY and SVGAGI. The V and J ends lost 7 bases and 6 bases, in that order; junction bases with no gene match: 11. CDR3 size: 15 residues. CDR3 sequence: CASTPGTRFSNEQFF. CDR3 coding DNA: TGTGCCAGCACACCCGGGACTAGATTTTCCAATGAGCAGTTCTTC.

The rearrangement joins TRBV5-6 to TRBJ2-7; 13 bases agree with TRBD2. Per germline, CDR1 SGHDT and CDR2 YYEEEE. CDR3 size: 15 residues. V was clipped by 4 bases and J by 6 bases; unmatched bases: 7. In DNA, the CDR3 is TGTGCCAGCAGCCCGGGACTAGCGGGACCTAGCGAGCAGTACTTC. It codes for CASSPGLAGPSEQYF.

This sequence joins TRBV4-2 and TRBJ2-7; 11 positions match TRBD2. The CDR3 runs 16 residues. V lost 4 bases and J lost 4; bases outside the gene matches: 9. Germline assignment: CDR1 LGHNA and CDR2 YNFKEQ. CDR3 in amino acids: CASSLGRVAGGYEQYF. Written as DNA, the CDR3 is TGTGCCAGCAGCCTAGGGAGGGTAGCGGGAGGGTACGAGCAGTACTTC.

The chain couples TRBV9 to TRBJ1-1; 7 bases fit TRBD1. This CDR3 comprises 14 residues. Trimming took 4 bases from V and 4 from J; bases not matched to a gene: 7. CDR1 and CDR2 (germline): SGDLS, YYNGEE. CDR3 loop: CASSPRDSRTEAFF. For the CDR3, the DNA is TGTGCCAGCAGCCCAAGGGACAGCCGCACTGAAGCTTTCTTT.